This TCR beta chain was observed in a study of shared clonotypes between healthy human individuals. Study results and caveats: Sampling included only blood; tissue repertoires likely differ. On the whole, naive subsets had larger estimated richness than memory subsets had.

TCRdb's copy holds only in-frame clones and misses some; the assay was immunoSEQ multiplex PCR. The sample consists of 2 million to 2.5 million clones, over 90% of them appearing once. Regarding this clone: Its antigen is unidentified.

V shed 4 bases, J shed 5 bases, and the junction held 4 bases outside the gene matches. Germline-derived CDR1 and CDR2 are KGHSH and LQKENI. This CDR3 contains 13 residues. The receptor was isolated from a man between 18 and 35 years old in good health. Some clones in this sample may be carry-over from other donors' samples. The sample consisted of naive CD4+ T cells from PBMCs. Noted subset: CD45RA+ positively selected. The genes are TRBV18 and TRBJ1-2, with 7 nucleotides matching TRBD1. The chain's CDR3 is CASSQDRVYGYTF. The DNA for the CDR3 is TGTGCCAGCTCACAAGACAGGGTTTATGGCTACACCTTC.